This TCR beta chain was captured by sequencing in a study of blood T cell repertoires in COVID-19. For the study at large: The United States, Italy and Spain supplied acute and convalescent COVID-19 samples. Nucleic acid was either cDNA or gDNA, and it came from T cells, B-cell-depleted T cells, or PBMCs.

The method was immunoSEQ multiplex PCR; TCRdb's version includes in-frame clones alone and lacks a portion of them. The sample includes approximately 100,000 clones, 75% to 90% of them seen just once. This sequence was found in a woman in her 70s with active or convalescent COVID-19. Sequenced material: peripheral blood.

CDR3 in amino acids: CASSLDYQETQYF. Here the CDR3 DNA reads TGTGCCAGCTCGCTAGACTACCAAGAGACCCAGTACTTC. The chain has TRBV18 and TRBJ2-5; no firm D call. V was shortened by 6 bases and J by 0 bases, with 8 bases between the two germline ends. The germline V gene encodes CDR1 KGHSH and CDR2 LQKENI. The length of the CDR3 is 13 residues.